This is a list of T cell receptor beta chains from one sample in a study of vaccination and CD4 T cells after COVID-19. These receptors' targets are unknown. TCRdb passed the PCR reads through MiXCR, listing each CDR3 protein once. This sample has about 14,000 distinct CDR3 sequences, with just over 55% found just once. Sequencing was done on a sample of CD4+ T cells from blood, cultured in vitro. The receptors derive from a human donor who had recovered from COVID-19. Each CDR3 is given with its conserved first and last residue. Fields, in order: V gene, J gene, CDR3 protein.

TRBV6-1,TRBJ2-3,CASSAFLRGTDTQYF
TRBV6-2/TRBV6-3,TRBJ2-5,CASSPYQETQYF
TRBV6-4,TRBJ2-3,CASSPTSGGTDTQYF
TRBV2,TRBJ1-6,CASSEIQGIDSPLHF
TRBV6-1,TRBJ2-7,CASSRGTGGSYEQYF
TRBV21-1,TRBJ2-7,CATQAAAGGAICFPEQYF
TRBV7-6,TRBJ2-3,CASSPGDREEDTQYF
TRBV12-3/TRBV12-4,TRBJ2-5,CASSLWGDPQETQYF
TRBV7-2,TRBJ2-5,CASSPEGTVGGETQYF
TRBV5-4,TRBJ2-5,CASSWGAGGPQETQYF
TRBV19,TRBJ1-5,CASRQTGQNQPQHF
TRBV23-1,TRBJ1-1,CASSQFVIFF
TRBV5-1,TRBJ2-5,CASSLVEGSETQYF
TRBV21-1,TRBJ1-4,CASSKGTGGREKLFF
TRBV28,TRBJ1-1,CASSSRWPGAEAFF
TRBV7-2,TRBJ2-6,CASSLRRTGSGANVLTF
TRBV10-1,TRBJ2-5,CASSESRLGGTQYF
TRBV20-1,TRBJ1-2,CSAREPPSNYGYTF
TRBV11-2,TRBJ2-7,CASSPGTANSYEQYF
TRBV20-1,TRBJ2-7,CSLPGDERSDEQYF
TRBV5-6,TRBJ2-5,CASSQDRGQETQYF
TRBV19,TRBJ2-5,CASSISHFRGRGRGIETQYF
TRBV20-1,TRBJ2-7,CSASFTYEQYF
TRBV20-1,TRBJ1-5,CSARDDSGINQPQHF
TRBV11-2,TRBJ2-5,CASSLGGVGETQYF
TRBV7-2,TRBJ2-3,CASSPLGLAASTDTQYF
TRBV6-1,TRBJ2-1,CASARLARGNEQFF
TRBV6-1,TRBJ1-1,CASTPPLGTGGSGTEAFF
TRBV6-1,TRBJ2-5,CASTLAGSTGTQYF
TRBV7-8,TRBJ1-5,CASSLSGGNQPQHF